Following are 29 T cell receptor beta chains from one sample sequenced in a study of cytomegalovirus exposure and HLA in healthy donors. In the PCR, 60 Vbeta and 13 Jbeta primers were used. TCRdb's table, derived via immunoSEQ multiplex PCR, lists solely in-frame clones and lacks some. The data hold 100,000 or so clones, with 75% to 85% observed a single time. Sequencing input: PBMCs. Receptors were obtained from a woman aged 50 to 60 in good health and CMV-seropositive.

This clone came up once. The chain links TRBV18 to TRBJ2-7; the D gene is possibly TRBD1 (5 bases). Germline V lookup: CDR1 KGHSH, CDR2 LQKENI. The V end was cut by 3 bases, the J end by 0 bases, with 9 bases between. The CDR3 consists of 14 residues. CDR3 DNA: TGTGCCAGCTCACCTTCGACAGACTCCTACGAGCAGTACTTC. It specifies CASSPSTDSYEQYF.

The rearrangement joins TRBV5-1 to TRBJ2-7, with TRBD1 matching over 7 bases. The CDR3 has 11 residues. CDR1 is SGHRS and CDR2 is YFSETQ in the germline V gene. The ends lost 4 bases at V and 7 bases at J; junction bases unmatched: 2. The CDR3 sequence is CASSQDREQYF. The CDR3, as DNA: TGCGCCAGCAGCCAGGACAGGGAGCAGTACTTC.

The chain uses TRBV9 and TRBJ2-3, with TRBD2 as a possible D gene (7 bases). The germline V gene has CDR1 SGDLS and CDR2 YYNGEE. The length of the CDR3 is 18 residues. Trimming removed 0 bases at V and 0 bases at J, with 17 bases between. As DNA, the CDR3 is TGTGCCAGCAGCGTAGGGGGGGCTAGCGGACCTAGCACAGATACGCAGTATTTT. It specifies CASSVGGASGPSTDTQYF.

In its sample, this clone was seen once. The chain has TRBV6-4 and TRBJ1-5, with a possible D match to TRBD1 (5 bases). This CDR3 comprises 15 residues. Germline values: CDR1 MRHNA, CDR2 SNTAGT. V lost 4 bases and J 4 bases, leaving 14 bases between the germline ends. The CDR3 coding sequence is TGTGCCAGCAGTGTTTCGGGGGGTCTAAATCAGCCCCAGCATTTT. Its protein is CASSVSGGLNQPQHF.

The chain recombines TRBV4-1 with TRBJ2-7; D is unclear. Trimming cost V 2 bases and J 5 bases, with 19 bases left between them. CDR1 and CDR2 (germline): MGHRA, YSYEKL. The CDR3 covers 16 residues. The CDR3 region is CASSQRLSVALNEQYF. The CDR3 nucleotides read TGCGCCAGCAGCCAACGCTTGAGCGTGGCGCTTAACGAGCAGTACTTC.

This clone was recorded once. The chain is built from TRBV7-2 and TRBJ2-1; TRBD2 is a possible D gene (6 bases). Germline lookup yields CDR1 SGHTA and CDR2 FQGNSA. Trimming took off 3 bases at V and 9 bases at J, with 9 bases between the two ends. The CDR3 runs to 12 residues. The CDR3 coding sequence is TGTGCCAGCAGCTTCGGGAGCTTTGAGCAGTTCTTC. It is translated as CASSFGSFEQFF.

The chain links TRBV5-6 to TRBJ2-7; 8 bases align to TRBD2. Losses at the gene ends were 1 base for V and 2 bases for J; bases not matched to a gene: 5. CDR1 and CDR2 (germline): SGHDT, YYEEEE. The length of the CDR3 is 15 residues. In nucleotides, the CDR3 is TGTGCCAGCAGCTTGAGACTAGCGTGGCCCTACGAGCAGTACTTC. Protein: CASSLRLAWPYEQYF.

V usage is TRBV30 and J usage is TRBJ2-1; D is perhaps TRBD2 (5 bases). Germline V gene sequence: CDR1 GTSNPN, CDR2 SVGIG (reference sequence). The V end lost 3 bases, the J end lost 2 bases, and 17 bases lay between the germline ends. The CDR3 loop spans 16 amino acids. The CDR3, as DNA: TGTGCCTGGAGACTCCCGTATTCCGGGACCTACAATGAGCAGTTCTTC. It codes for CAWRLPYSGTYNEQFF.

The chain is built from TRBV5-1 and TRBJ2-2; TRBD2 is a possible D gene (5 bases). The germline gives CDR1 SGHRS, CDR2 YFSETQ. V lost 0 bases, J lost 3 bases, and 9 bases lay in between. The CDR3 runs to 15 residues. In nucleotides, the CDR3 is TGCGCCAGCAGCTTGGATTCGGGATACACCGGGGAGCTGTTTTTT. Translated: CASSLDSGYTGELFF.

This chain links TRBV5-1 with TRBJ1-5; tentative D call: TRBD1 (6 bases). CDR1 and CDR2 (germline): SGHRS, YFSETQ. Trimming removed 0 bases at V and 5 bases at J, with 24 bases between. This CDR3 contains 19 residues. CDR3 loop: CASSLVPGQKKLRDQPQHF. CDR3 DNA sequence: TGCGCCAGCAGCTTGGTACCAGGACAGAAAAAGCTTCGGGATCAGCCCCAGCATTTT.

The V gene is TRBV19, the J gene TRBJ1-5; tentatively, D is TRBD1 (5 bases). CDR3 length: 14 amino acids. Per the germline V gene, CDR1 is LNHDA and CDR2 is SQIVND (reference sequence). V lost 2 bases and J lost 3, with 8 bases in between. As DNA, the CDR3 is TGTGCCAGTAGTATACAGGGATCCAATCAGCCCCAGCATTTT. Translation: CASSIQGSNQPQHF.

Of note for this clone: A read error may account for a junction end that differs from germline. The gene calls are TRBV18 and TRBJ1-5; unclear D gene. The CDR3 is 13 residues long. Germline-derived CDR1 and CDR2 are KGHSH and LQKENI. In DNA form, the CDR3 reads TGTGCCAGCTCAGAGGGTCAAAATCTGCCCCAGCATTTT. Its protein product is CASSEGQNLPQHF. The full variable domain, in which reference TRBV18 and TRBJ1-5 provide the parts outside the CDR3, is NAGVMQNPRHLVRRRGQEARLRCSPMKGHSHVYWYRQLPEEGLKFMVYLQKENIIDESGMPKERFSAEFPKEGPSILRIQQVVRGDSAAYFCASSEGQNLPQHFGDGTRLSIL.

The genes are TRBV4-1 and TRBJ1-3, with D possibly being TRBD1 (5 bases). The V gene lost 4 bases and the J gene lost 0 bases, with 10 bases spanning the gap. Germline-derived CDR1 and CDR2 are MGHRA and YSYEKL. This CDR3 comprises 15 residues. The CDR3 loop reads CASSRGPYSGNTIYF. The CDR3 DNA sequence: TGCGCCAGCAGCCGGGGCCCCTACTCTGGAAACACCATATATTTT.

The J gene is TRBJ1-2, the V gene TRBV30; possibly TRBD1 for D (6 bases). The germline V gene has CDR1 GTSNPN and CDR2 SVGIG (reference sequence). The V gene lost 4 bases and the J gene lost 4 bases, with 10 bases spanning the gap. This CDR3 has 12 residues. The CDR3 DNA reads TGTGCCTGGACCGGGACATCCTATGGCTACACCTTC. The encoded protein is CAWTGTSYGYTF.

The V call is TRBV5-1, the J call TRBJ1-1; D ambiguous. The CDR3 totals 13 residues. Germline loops: CDR1 SGHRS, CDR2 YFSETQ. V lost 4 bases to trimming and J lost 1 base, with 8 bases between them. This CDR3 is CASSVTENTEAFF. For the CDR3, the DNA is TGCGCCAGCAGCGTAACAGAGAACACTGAAGCTTTCTTT.

CDR3 residues: CAGYRGLGPSEQYF. The CDR3 DNA follows: TGTGCCGGGTACAGGGGGCTAGGGCCGAGTGAGCAGTACTTC. The V call is TRBV5-8, the J call TRBJ2-7; 9 bases agree with TRBD1. The V and J ends lost 10 bases and 7 bases, in that order; junction bases with no gene match: 15. Per the germline V gene, CDR1 is SGHTS and CDR2 is YDEGEE. The CDR3 consists of 14 residues. Supplemented by reference TRBV5-8 and TRBJ2-7, the full variable domain reads EAGVTQSPTHLIKTRGQQATLRCSPISGHTSVYWYQQALGLGLQFLLWYDEGEERNRGNFPPRFSGRQFPNYSSELNVNALELEDSALYLCAGYRGLGPSEQYFGPGTRLTVT.

This chain uses TRBV9 with TRBJ1-1; TRBD1 might be the D (5 bases). The CDR3 is 13 residues long. Germline V gene lookup returns CDR1 SGDLS and CDR2 YYNGEE. V was clipped by 4 bases and J by 1 base, with 8 bases between them. CDR3 loop: CASSSDRNTEAFF. The CDR3 nucleotides read TGTGCCAGCAGCTCCGACAGGAACACTGAAGCTTTCTTT.

This clone was observed a few times. The rearrangement uses TRBV30 and TRBJ1-2, with 8 positions matching TRBD1. The germline gives CDR1 GTSNPN, CDR2 SVGIG (reference sequence). V lost 2 bases to trimming and J lost 7 bases; unmatched junction nucleotides: 3. The CDR3 runs 12 residues. The CDR3 protein is CAWSPGTGGYTF. CDR3 in DNA: TGTGCCTGGAGTCCCGGGACAGGTGGCTACACCTTC.

This clone occurred a few times. The genes are TRBV19 and TRBJ1-1, with 11 bases matching TRBD1. CDR1 LNHDA and CDR2 SQIVND come from the germline V gene (reference sequence). This CDR3 comprises 16 residues. The ends lost 4 bases at V and 5 bases at J; junction bases unmatched: 9. CDR3 in amino acids: CASSTPGQGGETEAFF. The CDR3 bases are TGTGCCAGTAGTACCCCGGGACAGGGGGGCGAAACTGAAGCTTTCTTT.

J is TRBJ2-7 and V is TRBV29-1; D ambiguous. In germline, CDR1 is SQVTM, CDR2 ANQGSEA. V was clipped by 1 base and J by 2 bases, with 9 bases between them. The CDR3 is 13 residues long. CDR3 DNA sequence: TGCAGCGTTGAAGCCCCTACGACCTACGAGCAGTACTTC. This gives the protein CSVEAPTTYEQYF.

This chain joins TRBV5-6 and TRBJ1-2; TRBD1 might be the D (5 bases). This CDR3 has 14 amino acids. CDR1 and CDR2 from the germline V gene are SGHDT and YYEEEE. Between the trimmed V and J ends, which lost 2 bases and 6 bases, there was a span of 14 bases. The CDR3 loop reads CASSLGRGSNGYTF. CDR3 coding DNA: TGTGCCAGCAGCTTAGGGAGGGGATCGAATGGCTACACCTTC.

In its sample, this clone was seen a few times. V is TRBV7-9 and J is TRBJ1-5, with TRBD1 identical over 10 bases. Losses at the gene ends were 5 bases for V and 3 bases for J; bases not matched to a gene: 10. This CDR3 is 17 amino acids long. Per germline, CDR1 SEHNR and CDR2 FQNEAQ (reference sequence). The CDR3 spells CASSMGQGSFPNQPQHF. CDR3 nucleotides: TGTGCCAGCAGCATGGGACAGGGGAGTTTCCCCAATCAGCCCCAGCATTTT.

The CDR3 sequence is CSVKPTESYTF. The CDR3 DNA is TGCAGCGTTAAGCCCACCGAGAGCTACACCTTC. The chain uses TRBV29-1 and TRBJ1-2; D not certain. This CDR3 contains 11 residues. From germline, CDR1 is SQVTM and CDR2 ANQGSEA. V was cut by 5 bases and J by 9 bases, with 13 bases left in between.

Concerning this clone itself: One end of the junction varies from germline; a read error may be responsible. V and J are TRBV12-5 and TRBJ1-5, with D hard to call. CDR3 length: 13 amino acids. The V gene's germline CDR1 is LGHNT and CDR2 FRNRAP. CDR3 sequence (DNA): TGTGCTAGTGATTTGGGTTACAATCAGCCCCAGCATTTT. Encoded protein: CASDLGYNQPQHF.

V is TRBV7-9 and J is TRBJ1-2; TRBD1 matches 7 bases. The CDR3 consists of 14 residues. The germline V gene has CDR1 SEHNR and CDR2 FQNEAQ (reference sequence). V shed 5 bases and J 8 bases; nucleotides not matched to a gene: 11. The CDR3 loop reads CASSDGAGGKGYTF. The CDR3 bases are TGTGCCAGCAGCGACGGAGCAGGGGGTAAAGGCTACACCTTC.

As for this clone: One end of the junction fails to match germline, which may point to a read error. The gene calls are TRBV7-7 and TRBJ2-1; the D is unclear. From germline, CDR1 is SSHAT and CDR2 FNYEAQ (reference sequence). This CDR3 region has 13 residues. This CDR3 is CASSHSSEREQFF. The CDR3 DNA is TGTGCTAGCAGCCATTCGTCTGAGCGAGAGCAGTTCTTC.

This clone was detected a few times. CDR3 DNA: TGCGCCAGCAGCTCGTTTGTGGACAGGGGCAACACTGAAGCTTTCTTT. It yields the protein CASSSFVDRGNTEAFF. The chain links TRBV5-1 to TRBJ1-1, with 9 positions matching TRBD1. The J segment lost 2 bases and the V segment lost 3 bases, leaving 8 bases of the junction unmatched. CDR1 is SGHRS, CDR2 YFSETQ, per germline. This CDR3 comprises 16 residues.

This clone was observed a handful of times. The chain recombines TRBV29-1 with TRBJ2-7, with D tentatively TRBD1 (7 bases). Trimming shortened V by 4 bases and J by 0 bases, and 16 bases separated the two germline ends. From germline, CDR1 is SQVTM and CDR2 ANQGSEA. The CDR3 runs 15 residues. The CDR3, as DNA: TGCAGCGTTGCGGGTCAGGGGGGCGACTCCTACGAGCAGTACTTC. Its translation: CSVAGQGGDSYEQYF.

On this clone itself: A junction boundary mismatches the germline segment, possibly from a read error. J is TRBJ2-6 and V is TRBV7-9; D may be TRBD1 (5 bases). Germline V gene data show CDR1 as SEHNR and CDR2 as FQNEAQ (reference sequence). This CDR3 comprises 15 residues. As DNA, the CDR3 is TGTTCCAGCAGCTCCAGGGCCTCTGGGGCCAACGTCCTGACTTTC. This encodes CSSSSRASGANVLTF.